The 30 T cell receptor beta chains given below trace back to one sample, sequenced in a study of blood T cell repertoires in COVID-19. Method: immunoSEQ multiplex PCR; TCRdb's copy keeps in-frame clones and lacks some. The table shows about 170,000 clones, with 84% occurring only once. The sequenced sample consisted of peripheral blood. The receptors were sampled from a man between 40 and 49 years old who had recovered from COVID-19.

This chain connects TRBV30 to TRBJ2-2, with D perhaps TRBD2 (7 bases). CDR1 is GTSNPN and CDR2 is SVGIG in the germline V gene (reference sequence). CDR3 length equals 13 residues. CDR3 residues: CPEGGVGTGELFF. In nucleotides, the CDR3 is TGTCCCGAAGGGGGGGTGGGCACCGGGGAGCTGTTTTTT.

The sample holds one count of this clone. The J gene is TRBJ1-4, the V gene TRBV11-3; tentatively, D is TRBD1 (5 bases). The germline V gene encodes CDR1 SGHNT and CDR2 YENEEA. The CDR3 spans 14 residues. Trimming removed 3 bases at V and 7 bases at J, with 12 bases between. For the CDR3, the DNA is TGTGCCAGCAGCTTCCGGGGGGGGAGTGAAAAACTGTTTTTT. Translated: CASSFRGGSEKLFF.

The chain is built from TRBV2 and TRBJ1-5; D is ambiguous. Germline V CDR1 and CDR2: SNHLY, FYNNEI. Deletions cut 7 bases from V and 3 bases from J, with 10 bases between. The CDR3 has 13 amino acids. Here the CDR3 DNA reads TGTGCCAGCACTGGCCAGGCCAATCAGCCCCAGCATTTT. Its protein is CASTGQANQPQHF.

The chain joins TRBV7-3 to TRBJ2-3; D is ambiguous. Germline V lookup: CDR1 SGHTA, CDR2 FQGTGA. Trimming took off 2 bases at V and 4 bases at J, with 10 bases between the two ends. The CDR3 is 14 residues long. The CDR3 loop reads CASSLDRLADTQYF. The CDR3 nucleotides are TGTGCCAGCAGCTTAGATAGGCTAGCAGATACGCAGTATTTT.

This clone was observed a handful of times. The J gene is TRBJ2-7, the V gene TRBV10-3; 7 bases match TRBD2. This CDR3 is built from 16 residues. V gave up 8 bases and J gave up 8 bases; unmatched junction bases: 21. Germline V gene lookup returns CDR1 ENHRY and CDR2 SYGVKD. The CDR3 DNA reads TGTGCCATCCCGGGGCCCAGTTCTAGCGGCGTCAGCAAGCAGTACTTC. Its protein product is CAIPGPSSSGVSKQYF.

This rearrangement joins TRBV30 to TRBJ1-6, with TRBD1 matching over 7 bases. The CDR3 runs to 13 residues. Germline CDR1 reads GTSNPN; CDR2 reads SVGIG (reference sequence). The V gene end was trimmed by 5 bases and the J gene end by 6 bases; junction bases not matched to a gene: 4. The CDR3 region is CAWEGQINSPLHF. CDR3 DNA: TGTGCCTGGGAGGGACAGATTAATTCACCCCTCCACTTT.

The chain links TRBV3-1 (or the pseudogene TRBV3-2) to TRBJ2-5; 12 positions agree with TRBD2. V was pared by 5 bases and J by 7 bases, with 8 bases of the junction left unmatched. This CDR3 spans 15 amino acids. Germline CDR1 reads LGHDT; CDR2 reads YNNKEL (reference sequence). Here the CDR3 DNA reads TGTGCCAGCAGCGTCCTAGCGGGAGGGTTAGGGACCCAGTACTTC. The encoded protein is CASSVLAGGLGTQYF.

The table lists this clone with a count of one. CDR3 DNA: TGTGCCAGCAGCTGGGGGCAGAGGACTGGCTACACCTTC. As protein: CASSWGQRTGYTF. This chain connects TRBV5-6 to TRBJ1-2; D possibly corresponds to TRBD1 (6 bases). The CDR3 totals 13 residues. V was clipped by 3 bases and J by 7 bases, with 13 bases between them. The germline V gene encodes CDR1 SGHDT and CDR2 YYEEEE.

The chain couples TRBV4-2 to TRBJ2-1; 7 bases fit TRBD2. CDR3 length: 17 amino acids. The germline CDR1 and CDR2 sequences are LGHNA and YNFKEQ. V lost 1 base and J lost 4; bases outside the gene matches: 10. The chain's CDR3 is CASSQGASSGPYNEQFF. Here the CDR3 DNA reads TGTGCCAGCAGCCAAGGGGCTTCTAGCGGACCTTACAATGAGCAGTTCTTC.

This clone was observed once. The genes are TRBV6-1 and TRBJ1-2; 7 bases are shared with TRBD1. J was trimmed by 6 bases and V by 2 bases; bases with no gene match: 12. From germline, CDR1 is MNHNS and CDR2 SASEGT. The CDR3 is made up of 16 amino acids. CDR3 nucleotides: TGTGCCAGCAGTGAAATCAAGAAAGGGGGCCAAAATGGCTACACCTTC. It encodes CASSEIKKGGQNGYTF.

V is TRBV7-9 and J is TRBJ2-7; 7 nucleotides align to TRBD1. This CDR3 is built from 13 residues. Germline CDR1 and CDR2: SEHNR and FQNEAQ (reference sequence). Trimming took 3 bases from V and 6 from J; bases not matched to a gene: 5. DNA of the CDR3: TGTGCCAGCAGCTTGCCACAGGGGTTCGAGCAGTACTTC. Amino acid sequence: CASSLPQGFEQYF.

V usage is TRBV28 and J usage is TRBJ2-1, with 10 bases that match TRBD2. V trimming: 2 bases; J trimming: 2 bases; junction bases outside the gene matches: 3. The CDR3 loop spans 16 amino acids. Germline V gene sequence: CDR1 MDHEN, CDR2 SYDVKM. DNA for the CDR3: TGTGCCAGCAGTTTACCTCTAGCGGGGGCCTACAATGAGCAGTTCTTC. It is translated as CASSLPLAGAYNEQFF.

V usage is TRBV5-4 and J usage is TRBJ2-5; 7 bases agree with TRBD1. In germline, CDR1 is SGHNT, CDR2 YYREEE (reference sequence). The length of the CDR3 is 14 residues. The J segment lost 2 bases and the V segment lost 4 bases, leaving 5 bases of the junction unmatched. The CDR3 region has the DNA TGTGCCAGCAGCCGACAGGGAGCACAAGAGACCCAGTACTTC. It codes for CASSRQGAQETQYF.

CDR3 bases: TGTGCCAGCAGCCTTGGACAGTTAGCTGAAGCTTTCTTT. Protein product: CASSLGQLAEAFF. The V gene is TRBV7-2, the J gene TRBJ1-1, with a weak D call TRBD1 (6 bases). V was clipped by 5 bases and J by 6 bases, with 13 bases between them. This CDR3 comprises 13 residues. Germline CDR1 and CDR2: SGHTA and FQGNSA.

This clone has a single count. V usage is TRBV11-2 and J usage is TRBJ2-7, with a weak D call TRBD1 (5 bases). V lost 0 bases and J 2 bases, leaving 8 bases between the germline ends. Germline V gene sequence: CDR1 SGHAT, CDR2 FQNNGV. CDR3 length: 14 amino acids. The CDR3 DNA is TGTGCCAGCAGCTTAGAGCAGGGCCCCTACGAGCAGTACTTC. It encodes CASSLEQGPYEQYF.

The chain links TRBV6-4 to TRBJ2-4; TRBD1 aligns across 8 bases. V lost 5 bases to trimming and J lost 1 base; unmatched junction nucleotides: 19. Germline V gene lookup returns CDR1 MRHNA and CDR2 SNTAGT. The CDR3 sequence is 20 residues long. CDR3 loop: CASSSFRGQEMFGAKNIQYF. Written as DNA, the CDR3 is TGTGCCAGCAGTTCCTTTCGGGGACAGGAGATGTTCGGCGCCAAAAACATTCAGTACTTC.

This clone was detected once. The rearrangement links TRBV18 to TRBJ1-2; weak D call: TRBD1 (6 bases). This CDR3 region has 13 residues. Germline V gene sequence: CDR1 KGHSH, CDR2 LQKENI. The V gene lost 4 bases and the J gene lost 7 bases, with 13 bases spanning the gap. The CDR3 loop reads CASSQTTGFGYTF. Here the CDR3 DNA reads TGTGCCAGCTCACAAACTACAGGGTTTGGCTACACCTTC.

This clone was found a few times. The chain links TRBV6-1 to TRBJ2-7; 12 positions agree with TRBD1. Trimming at V came to 2 bases and at J to 2 bases, leaving 4 bases not matched to a gene. Germline V lookup: CDR1 MNHNS, CDR2 SASEGT. The CDR3 is made up of 16 amino acids. CDR3 sequence (DNA): TGTGCCAGCAGTGAATGGGACAGGGGGCTGACCTACGAGCAGTACTTC. Encoded protein: CASSEWDRGLTYEQYF.

This chain links TRBV3-1 (or the pseudogene TRBV3-2) with TRBJ1-2; 8 bases agree with TRBD1. Germline CDR1 and CDR2: LGHDT and YNNKEL (reference sequence). V lost 4 bases, J lost 8 bases, and 9 bases stayed unmatched. The CDR3 sequence is 14 residues long. The CDR3 DNA is TGTGCCAGCAGCCGAGGACAGGGTAGTAAGGGCTACACCTTC. It encodes CASSRGQGSKGYTF.

This chain connects TRBV27 to TRBJ2-3, with a tentative D call TRBD2 (5 bases). Germline loops: CDR1 MNHEY, CDR2 SMNVEV (reference sequence). Trimming shortened V by 6 bases and J by 0 bases, and 7 bases separated the two germline ends. CDR3 length: 13 amino acids. CDR3 sequence (DNA): TGTGCCAGCAGCGGGGTGAGCACAGATACGCAGTATTTT. Its translation is CASSGVSTDTQYF.

The chain couples TRBV27 to TRBJ2-3; D perhaps matches TRBD1 (6 bases). The germline gives CDR1 MNHEY, CDR2 SMNVEV (reference sequence). V dropped 10 bases and J dropped 1 base, with 15 bases sitting between them. CDR3 length equals 14 residues. DNA of the CDR3: TGTGCCACCAAAATGACAGGAGGCACAGATACGCAGTATTTT. Translated, it gives CATKMTGGTDTQYF.

The gene calls are TRBV5-6 and TRBJ1-1; TRBD1 is a possible D gene (6 bases). Per the germline V gene, CDR1 is SGHDT and CDR2 is YYEEEE. The CDR3 is made up of 13 amino acids. V dropped 2 bases and J dropped 3 bases, with 8 bases sitting between them. The CDR3 bases are TGTGCCAGCAGCTTAGGGGGGGACACTGAAGCTTTCTTT. Its translation: CASSLGGDTEAFF. The variable domain in full, with the rest retrieved from reference TRBV5-6 and TRBJ1-1, is DAGVTQSPTHLIKTRGQQVTLRCSPKSGHDTVSWYQQALGQGPQFIFQYYEEEERQRGNFPDRFSGHQFPNYSSELNVNALLLGDSALYLCASSLGGDTEAFFGQGTRLTVV.

This clone was detected a few times. The chain employs TRBV5-6 and TRBJ2-3, with D perhaps matching TRBD2 (6 bases). The ends were cut back, 3 bases at V and 2 bases at J, with 7 bases in the middle. Germline values: CDR1 SGHDT, CDR2 YYEEEE. The CDR3 contains 13 residues. The CDR3 spells CASSSDYTDTQYF. As DNA, the CDR3 is TGTGCCAGCAGCTCGGACTACACAGATACGCAGTATTTT.

This clone was detected only a few times. The chain employs TRBV5-4 and TRBJ2-3, with 8 bases lining up with TRBD2. The junction had 9 bases not matched to a gene; V was cut back by 3 bases and J by 0 bases. The CDR3 sequence is 17 residues long. Germline V gene sequence: CDR1 SGHNT, CDR2 YYREEE (reference sequence). For the CDR3, the DNA is TGTGCCAGCAGCTCTGGCGGGAGGAGGGAAAGCACAGATACGCAGTATTTT. Its translation is CASSSGGRRESTDTQYF.

This chain joins TRBV18 and TRBJ2-7, with TRBD1 matching over 8 bases. From germline, CDR1 is KGHSH and CDR2 LQKENI. The CDR3 length is 13 residues. The ends lost 4 bases at V and 6 bases at J; junction bases unmatched: 5. CDR3 amino acids: CASSRQGLGEQYF. The CDR3 region has the DNA TGTGCCAGCTCACGACAGGGGTTGGGCGAGCAGTACTTC. The variable domain in full, completed from reference TRBV18 and TRBJ2-7, reads NAGVMQNPRHLVRRRGQEARLRCSPMKGHSHVYWYRQLPEEGLKFMVYLQKENIIDESGMPKERFSAEFPKEGPSILRIQQVVRGDSAAYFCASSRQGLGEQYFGPGTRLTVT.

The V call is TRBV5-3, the J call TRBJ1-2; D is unclear. TRBV5-3 is annotated as an ORF whose role is uncertain. Trimming left V 3 bases short and J 0 bases short, with 12 bases between. This CDR3 has 15 residues. Here the CDR3 DNA reads TGTGCCAGAAGCTCGCCGGAGGAGGCTAACTATGGCTACACCTTC. It is translated as CARSSPEEANYGYTF.

The J gene is TRBJ2-7, the V gene TRBV19; 8 nucleotides align to TRBD1. CDR3 length: 15 residues. The trim removed 4 bases at V and 3 bases at J, leaving 8 bases unmatched. Germline V gene lookup returns CDR1 LNHDA and CDR2 SQIVND (reference sequence). DNA of the CDR3: TGTGCCAGTAGTACCAGGGGGCCCTCTTTCTACGAGCAGTACTTC. Translation: CASSTRGPSFYEQYF.

The gene calls are TRBV19 and TRBJ2-1; 7 nucleotides agree with TRBD1. CDR1 is LNHDA, CDR2 SQIVND, per germline (reference sequence). This CDR3 contains 14 residues. The ends lost 3 bases at V and 10 bases at J; junction bases unmatched: 9. In DNA form, the CDR3 reads TGTGCCAGTAGTATGACCGGGACAGAGGACGAGCAGTTCTTC. Protein product: CASSMTGTEDEQFF.

For the CDR3, the DNA is TGTGCCAGCAGCTTGGCCCCAGGTAACACCGGGGAGCTGTTTTTT. Residues: CASSLAPGNTGELFF. The chain employs TRBV5-5 and TRBJ2-2; D is uncertain. Germline V gene data show CDR1 as SGHKS and CDR2 as YYEKEE (reference sequence). There are 15 residues in the CDR3. With 0 bases removed from V and 2 bases from J, the gap between germline ends came to 8 bases.

The chain joins TRBV12-3 or TRBV12-4 to TRBJ2-7; D unclear. The CDR3 has 13 amino acids. The V gene lost 1 base and the J gene lost 6 bases, with 10 bases spanning the gap. DNA of the CDR3: TGTGCCAGCAGTTTAGGTGGGTCGGGCGAGCAGTACTTC. It is translated as CASSLGGSGEQYF.